This TCR beta chain stems from a study of response to subunit inactivated influenza vaccine. The length of the CDR3 is 14 residues. V lost 6 bases to trimming and J lost 5 bases; unmatched junction nucleotides: 6. Per the germline V gene, CDR1 is SGHNT and CDR2 is YYREEE (reference sequence). TCRdb re-derived calls from the RT-PCR reads in MiXCR, one entry per CDR3 protein. The sample has 700,000 to 800,000 distinct CDR3 sequences, about a fifth seen once. The receptor's source is a man over 45 who received an inactivated influenza vaccine. The sequenced sample was PBMCs from blood, obtained 4 to 6 days after vaccination. J is TRBJ2-2 and V is TRBV5-4; TRBD2 agrees at 8 bases. CDR3 region: CASKIAGRTGELFF. CDR3 nucleotides: TGTGCCAGCAAGATAGCGGGACGAACCGGGGAGCTGTTTTTT. The full variable domain, in which reference TRBV5-4 and TRBJ2-2 provide the parts outside the CDR3, is ETGVTQSPTHLIKTRGQQVTLRCSSQSGHNTVSWYQQALGQGPQFIFQYYREEENGRGNFPPRFSGLQFPNYSSELNVNALELDDSALYLCASKIAGRTGELFFGEGSRLTVL.